Sequencing of this T cell receptor (beta chain) was carried out in a study of blood T cells in healthy people across ages. Unmatched junction bases numbered 10, after V lost 5 bases and J lost 12 bases. Germline lookup yields CDR1 SEHNR and CDR2 FQNEAQ (reference sequence). CDR3 length: 14 amino acids. Peripheral blood, roughly 9.3 milliliters per donor, was collected. This clonotype has a single count. Sample-barcoded 5' priming and a J-beta primer mix drove a second PCR of 7 to 11 cycles. TCRdb called the 5' RACE reads again in MiXCR, with one record for every CDR3 protein. The sample records 750,000 to 1,000,000 distinct CDR3 sequences, almost 30% being singletons. These same data were also listed under a study on T cells of mothers and their children. That source notes: No T cell clones of persistent microchimeric origin were detected.

This TCR came from a woman in her thirties or forties in good health. J is TRBJ2-1 and V is TRBV7-9, with 10 bases aligning to TRBD1. Source material: blood. DNA for the CDR3: TGTGCCAGCAGCCCCGGGACAGGGGCAGATGTGCAGTTCTTC. This codes for CASSPGTGADVQFF.